This T cell receptor beta chain was profiled in a study of T cells in Graves' hyperthyroidism and ophthalmopathy. Overall study: Pretreatment peripheral blood was obtained at initial diagnosis.

Regarding the study as a whole: Most thyroid clonotypes expanded above 0.001 were also detected in blood.

From RNA transcripts, TCR beta CDR3 regions were amplified. TCR CDR3 underwent first-round RT-PCR with the HTBI primer set. TCRdb reprocessed the multiplex PCR reads with MiXCR, giving one entry per CDR3 protein. Of 400,000 or so distinct CDR3 sequences in the sample, roughly 15% were seen once. This clonotype was recorded many times. Antigen specificity is unknown. Sequences were obtained from blood. This sequence was found in a woman aged 60-75 years with Graves' ophthalmopathy.

CDR3: CSARDKTSGTYNEQFF. The DNA of the CDR3 is TGCAGTGCTAGAGATAAGACTAGCGGGACCTACAATGAGCAGTTCTTC. The chain uses TRBV20-1 and TRBJ2-1, with 11 nucleotides matching TRBD2. After removal of 0 bases from V and 2 bases from J, the junction contained 3 bases not matched to a gene. Germline V gives CDR1 DFQATT, CDR2 SNEGSKA (reference sequence). The length of the CDR3 is 16 residues.